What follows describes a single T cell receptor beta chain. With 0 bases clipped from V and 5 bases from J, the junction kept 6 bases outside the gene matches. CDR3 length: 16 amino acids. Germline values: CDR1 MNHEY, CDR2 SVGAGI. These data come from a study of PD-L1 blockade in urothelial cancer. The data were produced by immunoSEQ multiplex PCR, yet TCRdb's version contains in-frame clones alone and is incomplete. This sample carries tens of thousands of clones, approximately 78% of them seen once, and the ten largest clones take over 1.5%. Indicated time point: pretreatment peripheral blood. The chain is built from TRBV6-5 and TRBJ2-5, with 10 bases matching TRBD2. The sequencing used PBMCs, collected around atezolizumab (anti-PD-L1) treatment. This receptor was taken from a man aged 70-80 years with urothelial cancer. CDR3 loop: CASSYSLAGASETQYF. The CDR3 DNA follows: TGTGCCAGCAGTTACTCCCTAGCGGGAGCTTCTGAGACCCAGTACTTC.